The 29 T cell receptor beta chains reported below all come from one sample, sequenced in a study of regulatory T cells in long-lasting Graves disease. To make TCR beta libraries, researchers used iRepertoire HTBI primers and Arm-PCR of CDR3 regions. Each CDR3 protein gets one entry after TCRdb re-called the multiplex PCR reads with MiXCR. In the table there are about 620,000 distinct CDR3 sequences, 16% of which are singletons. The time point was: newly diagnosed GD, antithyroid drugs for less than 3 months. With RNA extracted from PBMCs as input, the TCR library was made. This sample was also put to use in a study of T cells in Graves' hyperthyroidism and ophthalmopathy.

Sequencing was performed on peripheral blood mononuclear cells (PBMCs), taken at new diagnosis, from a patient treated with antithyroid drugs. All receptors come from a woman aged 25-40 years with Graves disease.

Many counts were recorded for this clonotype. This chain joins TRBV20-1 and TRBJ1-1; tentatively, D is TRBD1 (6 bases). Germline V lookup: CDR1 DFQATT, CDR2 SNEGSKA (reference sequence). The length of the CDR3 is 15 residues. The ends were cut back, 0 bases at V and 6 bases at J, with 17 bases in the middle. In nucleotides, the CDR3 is TGCAGTGCTAGAGAGGGGGCAGGAGATAATGCTGAAGCTTTCTTT. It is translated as CSAREGAGDNAEAFF.

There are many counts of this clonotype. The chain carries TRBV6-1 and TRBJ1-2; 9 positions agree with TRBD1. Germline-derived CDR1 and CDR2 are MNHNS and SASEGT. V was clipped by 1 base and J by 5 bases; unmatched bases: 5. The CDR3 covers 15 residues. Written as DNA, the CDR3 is TGTGCCAGCAGTGAAGGAGGACAGGGGCCTTATGGCTACACCTTC. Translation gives CASSEGGQGPYGYTF.

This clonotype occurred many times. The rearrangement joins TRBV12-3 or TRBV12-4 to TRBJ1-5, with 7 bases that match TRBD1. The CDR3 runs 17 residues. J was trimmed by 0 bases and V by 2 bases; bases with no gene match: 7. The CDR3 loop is CASSLLGTANSNQPQHF. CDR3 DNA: TGTGCCAGCAGTTTATTGGGGACAGCAAATAGCAATCAGCCCCAGCATTTT.

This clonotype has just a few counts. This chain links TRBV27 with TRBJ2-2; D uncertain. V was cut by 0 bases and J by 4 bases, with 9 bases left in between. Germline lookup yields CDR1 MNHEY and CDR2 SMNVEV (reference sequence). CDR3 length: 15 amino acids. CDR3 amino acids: CASSLSIAATGELFF. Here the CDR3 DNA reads TGTGCCAGCAGTTTATCGATCGCAGCCACCGGGGAGCTGTTTTTT.

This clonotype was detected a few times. CDR3 sequence reads: CASSQLAGSTDTQYF. As DNA, the CDR3 is TGTGCCAGCAGCCAATTAGCGGGATCCACAGATACGCAGTATTTT. The rearrangement joins TRBV7-9 to TRBJ2-3; 8 bases are shared with TRBD2. Germline CDR1 and CDR2: SEHNR and FQNEAQ (reference sequence). Losses at the gene ends were 5 bases for V and 2 bases for J; bases not matched to a gene: 6. This CDR3 is 15 amino acids long.

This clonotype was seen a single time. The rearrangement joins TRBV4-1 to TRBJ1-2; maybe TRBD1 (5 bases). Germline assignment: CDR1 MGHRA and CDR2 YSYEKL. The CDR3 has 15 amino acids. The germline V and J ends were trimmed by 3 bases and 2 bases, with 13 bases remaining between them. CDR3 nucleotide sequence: TGCGCCAGCAGCCACCGGGACCCCCGAAACTATGGCTACACCTTC. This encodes CASSHRDPRNYGYTF.

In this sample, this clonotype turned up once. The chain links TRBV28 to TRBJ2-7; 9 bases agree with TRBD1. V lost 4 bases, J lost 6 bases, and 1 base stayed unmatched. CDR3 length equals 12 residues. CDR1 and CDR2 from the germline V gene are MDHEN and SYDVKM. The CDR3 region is CASSWDRVEQYF. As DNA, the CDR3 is TGTGCCAGCAGTTGGGACAGGGTCGAGCAGTACTTC.

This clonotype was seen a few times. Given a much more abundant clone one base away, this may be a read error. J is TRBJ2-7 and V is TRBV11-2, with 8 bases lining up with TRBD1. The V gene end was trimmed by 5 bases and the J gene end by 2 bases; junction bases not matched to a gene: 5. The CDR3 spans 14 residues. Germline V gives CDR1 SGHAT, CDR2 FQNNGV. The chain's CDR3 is CASSADRGTYEQYF. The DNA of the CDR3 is TGTGCCAGCAGCGCCGACAGGGGAACCTACGAGCAGTACTTC.

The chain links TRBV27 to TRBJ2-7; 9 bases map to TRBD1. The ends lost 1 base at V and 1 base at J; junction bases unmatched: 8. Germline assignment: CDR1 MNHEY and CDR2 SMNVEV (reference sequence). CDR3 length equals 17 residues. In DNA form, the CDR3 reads TGTGCCAGCAGTTTATTTTCAGGGACAGGGATATCCTACGAGCAGTACTTC. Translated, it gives CASSLFSGTGISYEQYF.

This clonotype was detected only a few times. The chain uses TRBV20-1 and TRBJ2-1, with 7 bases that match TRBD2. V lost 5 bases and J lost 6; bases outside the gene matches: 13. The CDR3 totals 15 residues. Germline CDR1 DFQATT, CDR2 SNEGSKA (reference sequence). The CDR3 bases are TGCAGTGCTCCGTCCCGGGCGGGAGTTATCAATGAGCAGTTCTTC. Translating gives CSAPSRAGVINEQFF.

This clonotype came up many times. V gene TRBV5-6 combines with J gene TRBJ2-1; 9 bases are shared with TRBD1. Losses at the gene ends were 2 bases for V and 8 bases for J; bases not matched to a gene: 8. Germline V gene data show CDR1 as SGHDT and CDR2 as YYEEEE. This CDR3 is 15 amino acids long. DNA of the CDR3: TGTGCCAGCAGCTTCTTACAGGGGGCGGAATATGAGCAGTTCTTC. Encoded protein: CASSFLQGAEYEQFF.

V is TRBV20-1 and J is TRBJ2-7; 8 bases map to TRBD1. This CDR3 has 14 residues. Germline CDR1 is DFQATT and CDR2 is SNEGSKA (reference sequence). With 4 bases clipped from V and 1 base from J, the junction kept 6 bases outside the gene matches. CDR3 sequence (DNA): TGCAGTGCTAATCTCGGACAGGGTTCCTACGAGCAGTACTTC. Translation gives CSANLGQGSYEQYF.

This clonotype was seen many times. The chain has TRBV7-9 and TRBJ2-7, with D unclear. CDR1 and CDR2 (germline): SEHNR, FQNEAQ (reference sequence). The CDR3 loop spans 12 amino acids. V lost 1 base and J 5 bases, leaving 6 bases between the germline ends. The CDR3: CASSLGVNEQYF. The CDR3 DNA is TGTGCCAGCAGCTTAGGGGTTAACGAGCAGTACTTC.

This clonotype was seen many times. The CDR3 is CASSRNNAGELFF. Written as DNA, the CDR3 is TGTGCCAGCAGTCGTAATAACGCCGGGGAGCTGTTTTTT. The chain couples TRBV2 to TRBJ2-2, with D unresolved. Trimming cost V 5 bases and J 6 bases, with 10 bases left between them. The CDR3 spans 13 residues. Germline V gene sequence: CDR1 SNHLY, CDR2 FYNNEI.

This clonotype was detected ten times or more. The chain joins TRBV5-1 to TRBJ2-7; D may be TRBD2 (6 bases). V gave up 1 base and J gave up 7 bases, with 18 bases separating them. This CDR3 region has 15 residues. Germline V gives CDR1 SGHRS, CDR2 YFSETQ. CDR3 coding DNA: TGCGCCAGCAGCTTGTCGGCGGGATCGCCGGGGGAGCAGTACTTC. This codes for CASSLSAGSPGEQYF.

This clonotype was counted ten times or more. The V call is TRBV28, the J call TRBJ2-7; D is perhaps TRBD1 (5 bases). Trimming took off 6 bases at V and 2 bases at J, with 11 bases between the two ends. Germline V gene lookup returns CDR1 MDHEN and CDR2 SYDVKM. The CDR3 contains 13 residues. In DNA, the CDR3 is TGTGCCAGCAGCCCCAGGGAAACCTACGAGCAGTACTTC. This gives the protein CASSPRETYEQYF.

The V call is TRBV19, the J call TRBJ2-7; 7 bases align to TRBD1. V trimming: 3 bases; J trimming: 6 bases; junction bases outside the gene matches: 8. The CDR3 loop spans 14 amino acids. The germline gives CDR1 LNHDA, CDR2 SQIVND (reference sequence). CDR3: CASSMGQTSTEQYF. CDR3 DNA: TGTGCCAGTAGTATGGGACAGACATCTACCGAGCAGTACTTC.

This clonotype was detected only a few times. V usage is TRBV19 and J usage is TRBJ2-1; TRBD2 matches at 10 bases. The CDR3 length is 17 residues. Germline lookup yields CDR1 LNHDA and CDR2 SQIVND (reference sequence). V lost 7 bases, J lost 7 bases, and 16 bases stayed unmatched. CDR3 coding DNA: TGTGCCAGTAAAGCCTCATCTAGCGGGAGACGGGAAAATGAGCAGTTCTTC. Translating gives CASKASSSGRRENEQFF.

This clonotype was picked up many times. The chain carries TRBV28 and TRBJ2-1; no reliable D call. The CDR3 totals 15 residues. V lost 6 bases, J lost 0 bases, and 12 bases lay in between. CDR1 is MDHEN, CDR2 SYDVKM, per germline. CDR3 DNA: TGTGCCAGCAGCCTTGAGCGAATCTCCTACAATGAGCAGTTCTTC. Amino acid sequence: CASSLERISYNEQFF.

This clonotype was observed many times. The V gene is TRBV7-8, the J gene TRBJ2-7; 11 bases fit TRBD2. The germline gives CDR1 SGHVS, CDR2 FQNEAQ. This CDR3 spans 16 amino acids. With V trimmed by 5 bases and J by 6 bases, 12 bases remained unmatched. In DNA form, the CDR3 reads TGTGCCAGCAGCGTATCCGGGACTAGCGGCTCTCTCGAGCAGTACTTC. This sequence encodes CASSVSGTSGSLEQYF.

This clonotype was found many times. The CDR3 loop reads CASSLDRDVSYGYTF. CDR3 sequence (DNA): TGTGCCAGCAGCTTAGATCGGGACGTAAGCTATGGCTACACCTTC. The V call is TRBV7-9, the J call TRBJ1-2; possible D gene TRBD1, 5 bases. CDR3 size: 15 residues. Trimming pared 1 base from V and 4 bases from J, leaving 13 bases between. The germline gives CDR1 SEHNR, CDR2 FQNEAQ (reference sequence).

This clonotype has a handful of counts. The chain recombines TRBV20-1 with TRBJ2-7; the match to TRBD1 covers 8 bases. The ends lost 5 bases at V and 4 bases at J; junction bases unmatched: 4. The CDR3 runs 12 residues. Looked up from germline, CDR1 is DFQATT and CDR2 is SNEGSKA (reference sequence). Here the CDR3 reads CSALDRGYEQYF. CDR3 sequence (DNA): TGCAGTGCTCTTGACAGGGGATACGAGCAGTACTTC.

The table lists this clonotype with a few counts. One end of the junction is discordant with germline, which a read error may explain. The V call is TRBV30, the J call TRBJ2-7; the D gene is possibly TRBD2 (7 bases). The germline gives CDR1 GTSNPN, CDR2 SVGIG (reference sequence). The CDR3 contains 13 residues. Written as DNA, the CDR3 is TGTGCCTGGAGTGTTGCGGGGGCCTACGAGCGGTACTTC. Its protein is CAWSVAGAYERYF. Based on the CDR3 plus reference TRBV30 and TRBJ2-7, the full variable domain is SQTIHQWPATLVQPVGSPLSLECTVEGTSNPNLYWYRQAAGRGLQLLFYSVGIGQISSEVPQNLSASRPQDRQFILSSKKLLLSDSGFYLCAWSVAGAYERYFGPGTRLTVT.

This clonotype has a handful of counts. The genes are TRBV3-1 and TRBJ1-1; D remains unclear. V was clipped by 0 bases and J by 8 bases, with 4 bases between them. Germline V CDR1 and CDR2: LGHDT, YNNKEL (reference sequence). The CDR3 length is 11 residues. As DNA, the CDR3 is TGTGCCAGCAGCCAAGATTGGGAAGCTTTCTTT. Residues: CASSQDWEAFF.

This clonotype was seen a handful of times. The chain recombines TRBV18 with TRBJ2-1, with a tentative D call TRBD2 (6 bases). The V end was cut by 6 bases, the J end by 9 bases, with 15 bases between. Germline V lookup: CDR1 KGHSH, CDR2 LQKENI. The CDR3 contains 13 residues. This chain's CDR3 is CASSPVAVLEQFF. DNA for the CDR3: TGTGCCAGCTCCCCTGTAGCGGTCCTTGAGCAGTTCTTC.

The CDR3, as DNA: TGTGCCAGCTCAACAGGGATTTCCTACGAGCAGTACTTC. It translates to CASSTGISYEQYF. V gene TRBV7-2 combines with J gene TRBJ2-7; possible D gene TRBD1, 6 bases. The germline V gene encodes CDR1 SGHTA and CDR2 FQGNSA. Trimming cost V 8 bases and J 1 base, with 12 bases left between them. CDR3 length equals 13 residues.

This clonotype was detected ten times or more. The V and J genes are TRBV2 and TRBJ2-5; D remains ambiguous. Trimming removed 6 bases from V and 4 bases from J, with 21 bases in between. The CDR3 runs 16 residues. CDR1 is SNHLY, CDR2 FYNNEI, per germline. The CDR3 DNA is TGTGCCAGCAGCAGGAAGGCAGTAAACCTTGGAGAGACCCAGTACTTC. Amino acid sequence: CASSRKAVNLGETQYF.

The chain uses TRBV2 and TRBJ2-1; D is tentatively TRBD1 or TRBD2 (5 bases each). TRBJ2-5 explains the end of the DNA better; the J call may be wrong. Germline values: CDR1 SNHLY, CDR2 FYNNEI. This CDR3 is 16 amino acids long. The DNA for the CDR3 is TGTGCCAGCAGCTCCCCCCCGGGGCAATTCCAAGAGACCCAGTACTTC. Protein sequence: CASSSPPGQFQETQYF.

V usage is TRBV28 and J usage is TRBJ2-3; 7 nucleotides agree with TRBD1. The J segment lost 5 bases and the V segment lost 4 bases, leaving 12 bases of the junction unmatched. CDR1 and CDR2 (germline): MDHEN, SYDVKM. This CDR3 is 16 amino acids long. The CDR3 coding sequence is TGTGCCAGCAGTTCAACAGGGGTCCCGACGTTAGATACGCAGTATTTT. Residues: CASSSTGVPTLDTQYF.